This TCR beta chain was captured in a study of T cell responses to AZD1222 COVID-19 vaccine. Here immunoSEQ multiplex PCR was the method, and the copy in TCRdb shows in-frame clones only, minus some. Of roughly 150,000 clones in the sample, 70% to 90% were seen once. The CDR3 is made up of 14 amino acids. The germline V gene has CDR1 MNHGY and CDR2 SAAAGT. The ends lost 6 bases at V and 3 bases at J; junction bases unmatched: 7. The specimen was peripheral blood, collected 28 days after the second AZD1222 dose. The gene calls are TRBV6-8 and TRBJ2-7, with 8 bases matching TRBD1. The receptor comes from an adult who received the AZD1222 COVID-19 vaccine. The CDR3 DNA reads as TGTGCCAGCAGCCCTGGACAGGGTTTCTACGAGCAGTACTTC. Its protein product is CASSPGQGFYEQYF.